The next 17 T cell receptor beta chains were all read from a single sample in a study of cytomegalovirus exposure and HLA in healthy donors. Researchers ran the PCR with 60 Vbeta and 13 Jbeta primers. Profiling relied on immunoSEQ multiplex PCR, and the TCRdb table lists in-frame clones only, not all of them. Recorded for this sample: about 200,000 clones. Sequencing used PBMCs. These receptors all stem from a girl aged 2 to 10 in good health and CMV-seropositive.

This chain uses TRBV5-5 with TRBJ2-1; D is unresolved. The V gene lost 0 bases and the J gene lost 7 bases, with 5 bases spanning the gap. The CDR3 runs to 12 residues. Germline lookup yields CDR1 SGHKS and CDR2 YYEKEE (reference sequence). CDR3: CASSLAENEQFF. CDR3 DNA: TGTGCCAGCAGCTTGGCCGAGAATGAGCAGTTCTTC.

This chain joins TRBV9 and TRBJ1-3, with D maybe TRBD1 (6 bases). The V end was cut by 4 bases, the J end by 0 bases, with 14 bases between. The CDR3 loop spans 16 amino acids. The V gene's germline CDR1 is SGDLS and CDR2 YYNGEE. In DNA form, the CDR3 reads TGTGCCAGCAGCCTCCGAACAGGGAGCTCTGGAAACACCATATATTTT. Its protein is CASSLRTGSSGNTIYF.

This rearrangement joins TRBV4-1 to TRBJ1-4; D possibly corresponds to TRBD1 (6 bases). V was shortened by 0 bases and J by 7 bases, with 15 bases between the two germline ends. Germline V gene sequence: CDR1 MGHRA, CDR2 YSYEKL. The CDR3 loop spans 16 amino acids. CDR3 DNA: TGCGCCAGCAGCCAAGAACGACGGACAGCAGTTGAAAAACTGTTTTTT. This gives the protein CASSQERRTAVEKLFF.

The chain is built from TRBV7-9 and TRBJ2-3; 10 nucleotides agree with TRBD2. Per the germline V gene, CDR1 is SEHNR and CDR2 is FQNEAQ (reference sequence). The J segment lost 3 bases and the V segment lost 5 bases, leaving 14 bases of the junction unmatched. This CDR3 has 18 residues. CDR3 nucleotides: TGTGCCAGCAGCCCAAGAGGCGTGCCTAGCGGGAGAACAGATACGCAGTATTTT. It codes for CASSPRGVPSGRTDTQYF. The entire variable domain, with the rest obtained from reference TRBV7-9 and TRBJ2-3, is as follows: DTGVSQNPRHKITKRGQNVTFRCDPISEHNRLYWYRQTLGQGPEFLTYFQNEAQLEKSRLLSDRFSAERPKGSFSTLEIQRTEQGDSAMYLCASSPRGVPSGRTDTQYFGPGTRLTVL.

The chain employs TRBV6-5 and TRBJ2-1, with 7 bases that match TRBD1. Germline CDR1 is MNHEY and CDR2 is SVGAGI. Unmatched junction bases numbered 8, after V lost 7 bases and J lost 2 bases. The CDR3 covers 15 residues. The DNA of the CDR3 is TGTGCCAGCACCCCACAGGGGCGGCCCTACAATGAGCAGTTCTTC. It codes for CASTPQGRPYNEQFF.

The V call is TRBV27, the J call TRBJ2-2; 7 bases fit TRBD2. The J segment lost 4 bases and the V segment lost 3 bases, leaving 2 bases of the junction unmatched. The germline V gene encodes CDR1 MNHEY and CDR2 SMNVEV (reference sequence). The CDR3 spans 14 residues. The CDR3 protein is CASSLASGTGELFF. As DNA, the CDR3 is TGTGCCAGCAGTTTGGCTAGCGGCACCGGGGAGCTGTTTTTT.

The V and J genes are TRBV19 and TRBJ2-1; the match to TRBD2 covers 13 bases. The germline gives CDR1 LNHDA, CDR2 SQIVND (reference sequence). Trimming at V came to 10 bases and at J to 8 bases, leaving 11 bases not matched to a gene. The CDR3 contains 15 residues. Here the CDR3 reads CATREGTSGTDEQFF. CDR3 nucleotide sequence: TGTGCCACCAGAGAAGGGACTAGCGGGACGGATGAGCAGTTCTTC.

The chain couples TRBV28 to TRBJ1-3, with TRBD1 identical over 8 bases. The CDR3 runs 13 residues. Germline V CDR1 and CDR2: MDHEN, SYDVKM. Trimming took 10 bases from V and 2 from J; bases not matched to a gene: 4. The CDR3 bases are TGTGCCAACTGGACAGGGCCTGGAAACACCATATATTTT. It specifies CANWTGPGNTIYF.

The V gene is TRBV6-5, the J gene TRBJ1-1, with D uncertain. V was trimmed by 5 bases and J by 3 bases, leaving 13 bases between them. Germline V gene data show CDR1 as MNHEY and CDR2 as SVGAGI. The CDR3 is made up of 14 amino acids. CDR3 sequence: CASSLHRSDTEAFF. CDR3 sequence (DNA): TGTGCCAGCAGTCTACACAGATCGGACACTGAAGCTTTCTTT.

The chain joins TRBV28 to TRBJ1-2, with TRBD1 matching 9 bases. Germline V CDR1 and CDR2: MDHEN, SYDVKM. J gave up 4 bases and V 6 bases, and 9 bases lay outside the gene matches. This CDR3 region has 15 residues. CDR3 DNA sequence: TGTGCCAGCAGGGGGACAGGGAGGGTTGGCTATGGCTACACCTTC. Translation: CASRGTGRVGYGYTF.

This chain uses TRBV28 with TRBJ1-5; unclear D gene. The V end was cut by 8 bases, the J end by 1 base, with 15 bases between. The CDR3 sequence is 15 residues long. Germline lookup yields CDR1 MDHEN and CDR2 SYDVKM. CDR3 nucleotides: TGTGCCAGCCTATCCCCCGGGAGCAGCAATCAGCCCCAGCATTTT. It is translated as CASLSPGSSNQPQHF.

The J gene is TRBJ2-1, the V gene TRBV6-6, with D perhaps TRBD1 (5 bases). Trimming removed 10 bases from V and 1 base from J, with 11 bases in between. The CDR3 has 13 residues. Germline lookup yields CDR1 MNHNY and CDR2 SVGAGI (reference sequence). The CDR3 DNA sequence: TGTGCCACAGGGTTGGAGTCCTACAATGAGCAGTTCTTC. Its protein product is CATGLESYNEQFF.

The chain links TRBV18 to TRBJ2-1; 12 bases align to TRBD2. Looked up from germline, CDR1 is KGHSH and CDR2 is LQKENI. The CDR3 loop spans 16 amino acids. The V and J ends lost 2 bases and 6 bases, in that order; junction bases with no gene match: 5. The CDR3 loop reads CASSPTLAGGPNEQFF. The CDR3 coding sequence is TGTGCCAGCTCACCAACTCTAGCGGGAGGGCCCAATGAGCAGTTCTTC.

The chain recombines TRBV28 with TRBJ2-3, with TRBD1 as a possible D gene (6 bases). Per germline, CDR1 MDHEN and CDR2 SYDVKM. The CDR3 is made up of 15 amino acids. The V and J ends lost 3 bases and 2 bases respectively, with 12 bases between them. The CDR3 loop reads CASSFMDSFTDTQYF. CDR3 DNA sequence: TGTGCCAGCAGTTTCATGGACAGCTTCACAGATACGCAGTATTTT.

The genes are TRBV7-9 and TRBJ1-4; the match to TRBD1 covers 10 bases. The V gene's germline CDR1 is SEHNR and CDR2 FQNEAQ (reference sequence). This CDR3 region has 14 residues. V shed 4 bases, J shed 7 bases, and the junction held 3 bases outside the gene matches. CDR3 in DNA: TGTGCCAGCAGCTACCGGGACAGGGGTGAAAAACTGTTTTTT. Translation: CASSYRDRGEKLFF.

This chain links TRBV5-1 with TRBJ2-3; TRBD2 matches at 10 bases. The V and J ends lost 3 bases and 3 bases, in that order; junction bases with no gene match: 10. Germline V gene sequence: CDR1 SGHRS, CDR2 YFSETQ. CDR3 size: 17 residues. CDR3 amino acids: CASSSRLAGVKTDTQYF. DNA for the CDR3: TGCGCCAGCAGCTCTAGACTAGCGGGCGTAAAAACAGATACGCAGTATTTT.

The V call is TRBV11-2, the J call TRBJ2-3; D uncertain. CDR3 length: 13 residues. Germline V CDR1 and CDR2: SGHAT, FQNNGV. Trimming left V 0 bases short and J 6 bases short, with 7 bases between. CDR3 coding DNA: TGTGCCAGCAGCTTAGATCTAGGCGATACGCAGTATTTT. Translation: CASSLDLGDTQYF.